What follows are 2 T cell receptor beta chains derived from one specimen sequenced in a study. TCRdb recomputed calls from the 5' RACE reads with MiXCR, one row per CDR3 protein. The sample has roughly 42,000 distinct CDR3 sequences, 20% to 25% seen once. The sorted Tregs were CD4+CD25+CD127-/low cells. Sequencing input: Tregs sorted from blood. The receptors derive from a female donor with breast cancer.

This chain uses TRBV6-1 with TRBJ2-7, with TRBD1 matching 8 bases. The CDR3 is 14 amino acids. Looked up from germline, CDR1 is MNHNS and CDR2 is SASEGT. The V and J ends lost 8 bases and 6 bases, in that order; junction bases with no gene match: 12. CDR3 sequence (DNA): TGTGCCAGCTCGAGGACAGGGTTGCGGGGCGAGCAGTACTTC. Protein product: CASSRTGLRGEQYF.

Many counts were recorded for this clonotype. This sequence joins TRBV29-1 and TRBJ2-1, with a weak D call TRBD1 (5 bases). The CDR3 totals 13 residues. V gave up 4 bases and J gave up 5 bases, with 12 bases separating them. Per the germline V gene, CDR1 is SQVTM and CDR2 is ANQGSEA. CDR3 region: CSVGTGLHNEQFF. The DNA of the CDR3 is TGCAGCGTTGGAACAGGTTTGCACAATGAGCAGTTCTTC.